This T cell receptor beta chain came from a study of T cell changes during pregnancy in multiple sclerosis. Profiling relied on immunoSEQ multiplex PCR, and the TCRdb table lists in-frame clones only, not all of them. The data contain tens of thousands of clones, more than 85% of them singletons. The CDR3 has 15 residues. V was clipped by 0 bases and J by 4 bases, with 12 bases between them. CDR1 and CDR2 from the germline V gene are SGHRS and YFSETQ. Sample: CD4+ T cells from peripheral blood mononuclear cells, taken in the second trimester of pregnancy. V is TRBV5-1 and J is TRBJ2-3, with a possible D match to TRBD1 (6 bases). The receptor's source is a female donor in good health, enrolled as a control in a pregnancy study. The CDR3 DNA reads as TGCGCCAGCAGCTTGGCAGGGGTGCCGGCAGATACGCAGTATTTT. This encodes CASSLAGVPADTQYF.